Listed below are T cell receptor beta chains from one sample, sequenced in a study of blood T cells in healthy people across ages. TCRdb independently ran MiXCR on the 5' RACE reads; one entry per CDR3 protein. The table includes about 680,000 distinct CDR3 sequences, 45% to 50% detected once. Sequenced input: blood. These TCRs come from an older woman in good health. Both conserved end residues are part of each CDR3. The order of the fields is D gene, V gene, J gene, clone size, CDR3 DNA, CDR3 protein. A D gene is named only where the DNA matches it firmly. Clone size, where shown, is once, few, many, or a class for clones that have expanded.

D gene: TRBD2; V gene: TRBV7-2; J gene: TRBJ2-1; clone size: NA; CDR3 DNA: TGTGCCAGCAGCCTCATTCCGGGACTAGCTTCCTACAATGAGCAGTTCTTC; CDR3 protein: CASSLIPGLASYNEQFF
D gene: NA; V gene: TRBV2; J gene: TRBJ1-5; clone size: once; CDR3 DNA: TGTGCCAGCAGGGGGACGCTGAATCAGCCCCAGCATTTT; CDR3 protein: CASRGTLNQPQHF
D gene: NA; V gene: TRBV9; J gene: TRBJ2-3; clone size: many; CDR3 DNA: TGTGCCAGCAGCCCTGGTGGGACGCAGTATTTT; CDR3 protein: CASSPGGTQYF
D gene: NA; V gene: TRBV7-9; J gene: TRBJ2-3; clone size: few; CDR3 DNA: TGTGCCAGCAGCTCCCATGTCCGACAGAACACAGATACGCAGTATTTT; CDR3 protein: CASSSHVRQNTDTQYF
D gene: TRBD2; V gene: TRBV20-1; J gene: TRBJ2-7; clone size: few; CDR3 DNA: TGCAGTGCTAGACCGGGACTAGTATCCGAGCAGTACTTC; CDR3 protein: CSARPGLVSEQYF
D gene: TRBD2; V gene: TRBV4-3; J gene: TRBJ2-6; clone size: NA; CDR3 DNA: TGCGCCAGCAGCCAAGATCTAGCGGGAGTGTCTGGGGCCAACGTCCTGACTTTC; CDR3 protein: CASSQDLAGVSGANVLTF
D gene: NA; V gene: TRBV6-1; J gene: TRBJ1-2; clone size: NA; CDR3 DNA: TGTGCCAGCAGTGACCTATATGGTTATGGCTACACCTTC; CDR3 protein: CASSDLYGYGYTF
D gene: TRBD2; V gene: TRBV20-1; J gene: TRBJ2-7; clone size: NA; CDR3 DNA: TGCAGTGCGTTTATGACTAGCGGGAGGTACGAGCAGTACTTC; CDR3 protein: CSAFMTSGRYEQYF
D gene: NA; V gene: TRBV9; J gene: TRBJ2-1; clone size: NA; CDR3 DNA: TGTGCCAGCAGCGTAGGGGGGCAGGGTTTGGGCAATGAGCAGTTCTTC; CDR3 protein: CASSVGGQGLGNEQFF
D gene: NA; V gene: TRBV10-3; J gene: TRBJ2-1; clone size: few; CDR3 DNA: TGTGCCATCAGTGTAAACAGAGGACACAATGAGCAGTTCTTC; CDR3 protein: CAISVNRGHNEQFF
D gene: TRBD1; V gene: TRBV7-8; J gene: TRBJ2-7; clone size: NA; CDR3 DNA: TGTGCCAGCAGCGCGGACAGGATAGATGAGCAGTACTTC; CDR3 protein: CASSADRIDEQYF
D gene: NA; V gene: TRBV21-1; J gene: TRBJ2-7; clone size: NA; CDR3 DNA: TGTGCCAAGACAAAGTCGGGCTACGAGCAGTACTTC; CDR3 protein: CAKTKSGYEQYF
D gene: TRBD2; V gene: TRBV10-3; J gene: TRBJ2-7; clone size: NA; CDR3 DNA: TGTGCCATCGCAATGAAGCGGGAGTGGGGCAATGAGCAGTACTTC; CDR3 protein: CAIAMKREWGNEQYF
D gene: NA; V gene: TRBV20-1; J gene: TRBJ1-2; clone size: NA; CDR3 DNA: TGCAGTGCTACACCGGGAATTAGCTATGGCTACACCTTC; CDR3 protein: CSATPGISYGYTF
D gene: TRBD2; V gene: TRBV5-1; J gene: TRBJ2-1; clone size: NA; CDR3 DNA: TGCGCCAGCAGCCTAATAGCGGGAGCCTACAATGAGCAGTTCTTC; CDR3 protein: CASSLIAGAYNEQFF
D gene: NA; V gene: TRBV29-1; J gene: TRBJ2-1; clone size: few; CDR3 DNA: TGCAGCGCTGGTTCGGGGGTCAATGAGCAGTTCTTC; CDR3 protein: CSAGSGVNEQFF
D gene: TRBD2; V gene: TRBV7-3; J gene: TRBJ2-5; clone size: NA; CDR3 DNA: TGTGCCAGCAGTTCAGGACTAGCGGGAGCTGGGGGAGAGACCCAGTACTTC; CDR3 protein: CASSSGLAGAGGETQYF
D gene: NA; V gene: TRBV5-6; J gene: TRBJ2-3; clone size: few; CDR3 DNA: TGTGCCAGCAGCTTGGGAGGGCAGGGAATAGATACGCAGTATTTT; CDR3 protein: CASSLGGQGIDTQYF
D gene: NA; V gene: TRBV6-1; J gene: TRBJ2-7; clone size: NA; CDR3 DNA: TGTGCCAGTCGGAAAGGGGGGTCCCTCGGCTACGAGCAGTACTTC; CDR3 protein: CASRKGGSLGYEQYF
D gene: NA; V gene: TRBV6-5; J gene: TRBJ2-3; clone size: few; CDR3 DNA: TGTGCCAGCCGAGCTGGACAGCGCACAGATACGCAGTATTTT; CDR3 protein: CASRAGQRTDTQYF
D gene: TRBD2; V gene: TRBV3-1; J gene: TRBJ2-5; clone size: NA; CDR3 DNA: TGTGCCAGCAGCCAAGGCCTAGCGGGAGGCGAAGAGACCCAGTACTTC; CDR3 protein: CASSQGLAGGEETQYF
D gene: NA; V gene: TRBV6-2/TRBV6-3; J gene: TRBJ2-7; clone size: NA; CDR3 DNA: TGTGCCAGCAGTTACCGCGAAGGGGCGGTAGTTTACGAGCAGTACTTC; CDR3 protein: CASSYREGAVVYEQYF
D gene: TRBD1; V gene: TRBV2; J gene: TRBJ1-5; clone size: NA; CDR3 DNA: TGTGCCAGCAGTGAACAGACAGGGGAGATCCAGCCCCAGCATTTT; CDR3 protein: CASSEQTGEIQPQHF
D gene: NA; V gene: TRBV7-9; J gene: TRBJ1-1; clone size: NA; CDR3 DNA: TGTGCCAGCAGCTTAGCGAGGGGCGGGGGCACTGAAGCTTTCTTT; CDR3 protein: CASSLARGGGTEAFF
D gene: NA; V gene: TRBV20-1; J gene: TRBJ2-3; clone size: NA; CDR3 DNA: TGCAGTGCTTCCACAACCTCTTGGGGAGCCACAGATACGCAGTATTTT; CDR3 protein: CSASTTSWGATDTQYF
D gene: NA; V gene: TRBV7-8; J gene: TRBJ2-5; clone size: many; CDR3 DNA: TGTGCCAGCAGCTTAGGGTTAGGGCAAGAGACCCAGTACTTC; CDR3 protein: CASSLGLGQETQYF
D gene: NA; V gene: TRBV6-2/TRBV6-3; J gene: TRBJ2-7; clone size: NA; CDR3 DNA: TGTGCCAGCAGTGCGGACTCCCCTACCGAGCAGTACTTC; CDR3 protein: CASSADSPTEQYF
D gene: TRBD2; V gene: TRBV20-1; J gene: TRBJ2-6; clone size: NA; CDR3 DNA: TGCAGTGCCAGCGGGGGTAGCGGGAGATCTGGGGCCAACGTCCTGACTTTC; CDR3 protein: CSASGGSGRSGANVLTF
D gene: NA; V gene: TRBV27; J gene: TRBJ2-7; clone size: NA; CDR3 DNA: TGTGCCAGCAGTTCCCGACGGGGGCGCACCAACGAGCAGTACTTC; CDR3 protein: CASSSRRGRTNEQYF
D gene: TRBD2; V gene: TRBV2; J gene: TRBJ2-1; clone size: NA; CDR3 DNA: TGTGCCAGCAGGGGTCTAGCGGGAGTCTACAATGTGCAGTTCTTC; CDR3 protein: CASRGLAGVYNVQFF
D gene: NA; V gene: TRBV27; J gene: TRBJ1-1; clone size: NA; CDR3 DNA: TGTGCCAGCAATCCAGGTCCAGGTCAGGGGCACACTGAAGCTTTCTTT; CDR3 protein: CASNPGPGQGHTEAFF
D gene: NA; V gene: TRBV11-1; J gene: TRBJ2-7; clone size: NA; CDR3 DNA: TGTGCCAGCAGCTTAGCACCTGCCTACGAGCAGTACTTC; CDR3 protein: CASSLAPAYEQYF
D gene: NA; V gene: TRBV19; J gene: TRBJ1-5; clone size: NA; CDR3 DNA: TGTGCCAGTAGTATAGAGGGCCCGAGGGCCAATCAGCCCCAGCATTTT; CDR3 protein: CASSIEGPRANQPQHF
D gene: TRBD1; V gene: TRBV4-2; J gene: TRBJ2-7; clone size: few; CDR3 DNA: TGTGCCAGCAGCCAACCGGACGTAACAGGGGACGCCTACGAGCAGTACTTC; CDR3 protein: CASSQPDVTGDAYEQYF
D gene: NA; V gene: TRBV7-2; J gene: TRBJ1-5; clone size: NA; CDR3 DNA: TGTGCCAGCAGCTTAGAGGGACGGAGCCGGACCCAGCATTTT; CDR3 protein: CASSLEGRSRTQHF
D gene: NA; V gene: TRBV18; J gene: TRBJ1-1; clone size: few; CDR3 DNA: TGTGCCAGCTCACCACAGGGCCAGAGCACTGAAGCTTTCTTT; CDR3 protein: CASSPQGQSTEAFF
D gene: TRBD2; V gene: TRBV7-2; J gene: TRBJ2-3; clone size: NA; CDR3 DNA: TGTGCCAGCAGCTTTCGGACTCAAGCGGGGAATACGCAGTATTTT; CDR3 protein: CASSFRTQAGNTQYF
D gene: TRBD2; V gene: TRBV20-1; J gene: TRBJ2-1; clone size: NA; CDR3 DNA: TGCAGTGGTCTAGCCCGGACTAGCGAGTACAATGAGCAGTTCTTC; CDR3 protein: CSGLARTSEYNEQFF
D gene: NA; V gene: TRBV20-1; J gene: TRBJ2-7; clone size: NA; CDR3 DNA: TGCAGTGCTAGATTAGGATCCGAGCAGTACTTC; CDR3 protein: CSARLGSEQYF
D gene: NA; V gene: TRBV28; J gene: TRBJ2-4; clone size: NA; CDR3 DNA: TGTGCCAGCAGTTTACCCTGGCCCAGAAACATTCAGTACTTC; CDR3 protein: CASSLPWPRNIQYF
D gene: TRBD1; V gene: TRBV7-2; J gene: TRBJ1-2; clone size: NA; CDR3 DNA: TGTGCCAGCAGCTTAGCACGGGACAGGGCCTATGGCTACACCTTC; CDR3 protein: CASSLARDRAYGYTF
D gene: NA; V gene: TRBV11-3; J gene: TRBJ2-5; clone size: NA; CDR3 DNA: TGTGCCAGCAGCCCGGGGGATTCGGAGACCCAGTACTTC; CDR3 protein: CASSPGDSETQYF
D gene: TRBD1; V gene: TRBV19; J gene: TRBJ1-2; clone size: NA; CDR3 DNA: TGTGCCAGTAGTTACAGGGGAACGGTCTATGGCTTCACCTTC; CDR3 protein: CASSYRGTVYGFTF
D gene: TRBD2; V gene: TRBV29-1; J gene: TRBJ2-5; clone size: few; CDR3 DNA: TGCAGCGTGACGAGGACTAGTGCGGAGACCCAGTACTTC; CDR3 protein: CSVTRTSAETQYF
D gene: TRBD2; V gene: TRBV9; J gene: TRBJ2-1; clone size: NA; CDR3 DNA: TGTGCCAGCAGCGTAGACGGGACTACCTACAATGAGCAGTTCTTC; CDR3 protein: CASSVDGTTYNEQFF
D gene: TRBD1; V gene: TRBV29-1; J gene: TRBJ1-2; clone size: NA; CDR3 DNA: TGCAGCGTTACTCAGGGGGCTAACTATGGCTACACCTTC; CDR3 protein: CSVTQGANYGYTF
D gene: TRBD1; V gene: TRBV20-1; J gene: TRBJ2-7; clone size: NA; CDR3 DNA: TGCAGTGCTAGGAGGGACAGCCCCGCGTGGGAGCAGTACTTC; CDR3 protein: CSARRDSPAWEQYF
D gene: TRBD2; V gene: TRBV20-1; J gene: TRBJ2-7; clone size: few; CDR3 DNA: TGCAGTGCTAGAGATCCCGGCGGGAGACTGGAGCAGTACTTC; CDR3 protein: CSARDPGGRLEQYF